This TCR beta chain was sequenced for a study of T cells after posttransplantation cyclophosphamide. Notes on the study in general: After PTCy, TRB diversity resembled that of CNI/methotrexate controls.

The CDR3 covers 15 residues. With 5 bases clipped from V and 1 base from J, the junction kept 5 bases outside the gene matches. CDR1 and CDR2 from the germline V gene are SGHTA and FQGNSA. TCRdb's copy holds only in-frame clones and misses some; the assay was immunoSEQ multiplex PCR. There are around 34,000 clones in the sample, none observed a single time. This clone has ten or more counts. The target antigen is unknown. Sequencing input: PBMCs. The sequence derives from a man aged 45-65 years in good health, CMV-negative, and a related stem cell transplant donor. The chain combines TRBV7-2 with TRBJ2-3, with 8 bases fitting TRBD2. The CDR3 loop reads CASSLIAGRTDTQYF. DNA of the CDR3: TGTGCCAGCAGCCTAATAGCGGGGCGCACAGATACGCAGTATTTT. Together with reference TRBV7-2 and TRBJ2-3, the CDR3 gives the full variable domain: GAGVSQSPSNKVTEKGKDVELRCDPISGHTALYWYRQSLGQGLEFLIYFQGNSAPDKSGLPSDRFSAERTGGSVSTLTIQRTQQEDSAVYLCASSLIAGRTDTQYFGPGTRLTVL.